The clone carrying this T cell receptor (beta chain) has only a few counts. Its antigen is as yet unknown. As for time point: week 3, after first cycle of checkpoint inhibitor. One draw preceded checkpoint blockade; another followed its first cycle at week 3. This record belongs to a study of blood T cell dynamics during melanoma immunotherapy. Study-level results: Whether repertoire-driving clones were melanoma-specific could not be determined.

The CDR3 consists of 14 residues. Trimming removed 1 base from V and 2 bases from J, with 3 bases in between. The V gene's germline CDR1 is LNHNV and CDR2 YYDKDF (reference sequence). A fixed DNA input of 350 ng was used per bulk PBMC sample. Clones were sequenced by immunoSEQ multiplex PCR, and TCRdb holds only the in-frame ones, with some missing. The sample records under 9,500 clones, approximately 85% being singletons. The V call is TRBV15, the J call TRBJ2-6; the D is unclear. Here the sequenced sample was blood, taken from a patient treated with checkpoint blockade. The source is a human donor with melanoma. For the CDR3, the DNA is TGTGCCACCAGCAGAGCTGCTGGGGCCAACGTCCTGACTTTC. The encoded protein is CATSRAAGANVLTF.